A single sample gave rise to the 18 T cell receptor beta chains below, sequenced in a study of T cell repertoires in cytomegalovirus infection. TCRdb used MiXCR to reprocess the reads, holding one entry per CDR3 protein. Among over 450,000 distinct CDR3 sequences listed, around 11% were seen once. Sequencing was done on a sample of PBMCs. The origin of the receptors is a human donor in good health (CMV status not recorded). Some clones in this sample may be carry-over from other donors' samples.

The chain links TRBV2 to TRBJ1-2; 10 bases line up with TRBD1. Germline loops: CDR1 SNHLY, CDR2 FYNNEI. The CDR3 spans 15 residues. The V segment lost 0 bases and the J segment 6 bases; nucleotides outside the gene matches: 4. The CDR3 loop reads CASSEAAGTGDGYTF. CDR3 nucleotides: TGTGCCAGCAGTGAAGCGGCCGGGACAGGGGATGGCTACACCTTC.

This clonotype was picked up many times. The chain couples TRBV11-2 to TRBJ2-3; D uncertain. V gave up 8 bases and J gave up 5 bases, with 14 bases separating them. The CDR3 totals 13 residues. Germline CDR1 SGHAT, CDR2 FQNNGV. DNA for the CDR3: TGTGCCAGCGCCCCAAGCAGCCTAGATACGCAGTATTTT. Translation gives CASAPSSLDTQYF.

This clonotype was found a few times. The J gene is TRBJ2-7, the V gene TRBV12-3 or TRBV12-4; TRBD1 aligns across 8 bases. J lost 7 bases, V lost 0 bases, and 11 bases had no gene match. The CDR3 loop spans 16 amino acids. The CDR3 DNA reads as TGTGCCAGCAGTTTAGCCCCACCCAGGGGGCCGTGGGAGCAGTACTTC. This sequence encodes CASSLAPPRGPWEQYF.

V is TRBV28 and J is TRBJ2-1; the match to TRBD2 covers 7 bases. The V gene end was trimmed by 6 bases and the J gene end by 5 bases; junction bases not matched to a gene: 10. The germline V gene encodes CDR1 MDHEN and CDR2 SYDVKM. The CDR3 is 15 residues long. CDR3 sequence (DNA): TGTGCCAGCAGCCCATCCGGGGAGGGCCACAATGAGCAGTTCTTC. Amino acid sequence: CASSPSGEGHNEQFF.

This clonotype occurred many times. The V gene is TRBV20-1, the J gene TRBJ2-1, with 11 nucleotides matching TRBD2. With V trimmed by 0 bases and J by 6 bases, 19 bases remained unmatched. This CDR3 region has 20 residues. CDR1 is DFQATT, CDR2 SNEGSKA, per germline (reference sequence). The chain's CDR3 is CSARDPLTSGTRYTRNEQFF. The CDR3 bases are TGCAGTGCTAGAGACCCCCTGACTAGCGGGACCCGGTATACGCGCAATGAGCAGTTCTTC.

This clonotype was counted a few times. This sequence joins TRBV29-1 and TRBJ2-7, with D unresolved. Trimming took off 3 bases at V and 6 bases at J, with 9 bases between the two ends. This CDR3 has 11 amino acids. Germline CDR1 SQVTM, CDR2 ANQGSEA. The CDR3 is CSVELYAEQYF. The CDR3 coding sequence is TGCAGCGTTGAGTTGTATGCCGAGCAGTACTTC.

This clonotype has just a few counts. This chain uses TRBV9 with TRBJ2-1, with a possible D match to TRBD1 (6 bases). V gave up 4 bases and J gave up 2 bases, with 13 bases separating them. The CDR3 is 15 amino acids. CDR1 is SGDLS, CDR2 YYNGEE, per germline. CDR3 amino acids: CASSYGQIAYNEQFF. In DNA form, the CDR3 reads TGTGCCAGCAGCTACGGACAGATAGCCTACAATGAGCAGTTCTTC. Using reference TRBV9 and TRBJ2-1 for the parts outside the CDR3, the full variable domain is DSGVTQTPKHLITATGQRVTLRCSPRSGDLSVYWYQQSLDQGLQFLIQYYNGEERAKGNILERFSAQQFPDLHSELNLSSLELGDSALYFCASSYGQIAYNEQFFGPGTRLTVL.

Ten or more counts support this clonotype. The V call is TRBV19, the J call TRBJ2-5; tentatively, D is TRBD2 (7 bases). V lost 9 bases and J lost 2, with 10 bases in between. The CDR3 has 12 residues. Germline lookup yields CDR1 LNHDA and CDR2 SQIVND (reference sequence). CDR3 loop: CASRGGQETQYF. The CDR3 nucleotides are TGTGCCAGCAGGGGAGGGCAAGAGACCCAGTACTTC.

In its sample, this clonotype was seen many times. The CDR3 loop is CASTQGGGGLSTDTQYF. CDR3 nucleotides: TGTGCCAGCACCCAAGGGGGGGGGGGCCTCAGCACAGATACGCAGTATTTT. The gene calls are TRBV12-3 or TRBV12-4 and TRBJ2-3, with D perhaps TRBD2 (7 bases). The CDR3 totals 17 residues. Between the trimmed V and J ends, which lost 7 bases and 0 bases, there was a span of 20 bases.

This clonotype was detected many times. This chain uses TRBV11-2 with TRBJ2-5; 8 bases match TRBD2. The V gene's germline CDR1 is SGHAT and CDR2 FQNNGV. V was pared by 0 bases and J by 4 bases, with 7 bases of the junction left unmatched. CDR3 size: 16 residues. The CDR3 protein is CASSLDFGGAGETQYF. The CDR3 bases are TGTGCCAGCAGCTTAGATTTCGGGGGGGCCGGAGAGACCCAGTACTTC.

Ten or more counts support this clonotype. The rearrangement uses TRBV7-9 and TRBJ1-1, with 8 bases matching TRBD1. V gave up 6 bases and J gave up 0 bases; unmatched junction bases: 3. The CDR3 is made up of 14 amino acids. Germline V lookup: CDR1 SEHNR, CDR2 FQNEAQ (reference sequence). The CDR3 sequence: CASSPTGVNTEAFF. Written as DNA, the CDR3 is TGTGCCAGCAGTCCGACAGGGGTGAACACTGAAGCTTTCTTT.

This clonotype appeared many times. The chain is built from TRBV29-1 and TRBJ1-2, with D hard to call. V gave up 6 bases and J gave up 4 bases, with 9 bases separating them. This CDR3 spans 11 amino acids. Germline CDR1 reads SQVTM; CDR2 reads ANQGSEA. The CDR3 here is CSVDGRYGYTF. CDR3 sequence (DNA): TGCAGCGTGGATGGACGCTATGGCTACACCTTC.

This clonotype was seen more than once but under ten times. The chain combines TRBV20-1 with TRBJ2-1; 9 nucleotides agree with TRBD1. CDR3 length equals 17 residues. V lost 2 bases to trimming and J lost 7 bases; unmatched junction nucleotides: 15. The germline V gene has CDR1 DFQATT and CDR2 SNEGSKA (reference sequence). The CDR3 loop is CSARSRDRVLPGNEQFF. The CDR3 bases are TGCAGTGCTAGATCCCGGGACAGGGTCCTACCGGGGAATGAGCAGTTCTTC.

The rearrangement uses TRBV20-1 and TRBJ2-1, with D perhaps TRBD2 (5 bases). This CDR3 has 14 amino acids. Trimming left V 0 bases short and J 5 bases short, with 11 bases between. Germline V lookup: CDR1 DFQATT, CDR2 SNEGSKA (reference sequence). The CDR3, as DNA: TGCAGTGCTAGAGATATAGAGGGCAACAATGAGCAGTTCTTC. Translation gives CSARDIEGNNEQFF.

CDR3 nucleotides: TGCAGCGTTATGACTAGCCCGGATACGCAGTATTTT. Residues: CSVMTSPDTQYF. This chain connects TRBV29-1 to TRBJ2-3, with TRBD2 identical over 7 bases. Losses at the gene ends were 5 bases for V and 6 bases for J; bases not matched to a gene: 5. The CDR3 contains 12 residues. From germline, CDR1 is SQVTM and CDR2 ANQGSEA.

The V call is TRBV5-1, the J call TRBJ2-5; D remains unclear. CDR3 length equals 14 residues. Germline values: CDR1 SGHRS, CDR2 YFSETQ. The V and J ends lost 0 bases and 1 base respectively, with 7 bases between them. CDR3: CASSLATSQETQYF. CDR3 nucleotides: TGCGCCAGCAGCTTGGCTACCTCCCAAGAGACCCAGTACTTC.

The table lists this clonotype with many counts. The rearrangement links TRBV19 to TRBJ2-1; 7 bases are a match to TRBD2. Losses at the gene ends were 4 bases for V and 9 bases for J; bases not matched to a gene: 9. Germline CDR1 is LNHDA and CDR2 is SQIVND (reference sequence). The CDR3 covers 14 residues. This chain's CDR3 is CASSTPRLASEQFF. CDR3 nucleotide sequence: TGTGCCAGTAGTACCCCAAGACTAGCATCTGAGCAGTTCTTC.

This clonotype was counted ten times or more. The chain couples TRBV12-3 or TRBV12-4 to TRBJ1-3; a possible D gene is TRBD1 (6 bases). The CDR3 length is 15 residues. The V end was cut by 5 bases, the J end by 0 bases, with 11 bases between. The CDR3: CASSLGQRSGNTIYF. The CDR3, as DNA: TGTGCCAGCAGTCTAGGACAGCGCTCTGGAAACACCATATATTTT.